A single sample is the source of the 10 T cell receptor beta chains below, sequenced in a study of radiation and T cells in renal cell carcinoma. Time point in this sample: baseline pretreatment blood. Treatment of the sample: 15 Gy SBRT to primary tumor, nephrectomy 4 weeks later. Generated by immunoSEQ multiplex PCR, the TCRdb table keeps only in-frame clones and is missing some. The table shows 130,000 to 150,000 clones, with about 88% occurring only once. The material sequenced was blood, taken from a patient whose treatment included radiotherapy and nephrectomy. Every receptor here comes from a woman aged 50 to 60 with renal cell carcinoma.

The chain combines TRBV5-4 with TRBJ2-1, with TRBD2 matching over 10 bases. This CDR3 contains 14 residues. Germline values: CDR1 SGHNT, CDR2 YYREEE (reference sequence). The V segment lost 0 bases and the J segment 11 bases; nucleotides outside the gene matches: 5. This chain's CDR3 is CASSLGLAGNKQFF. In nucleotides, the CDR3 is TGTGCCAGCAGCTTGGGACTAGCGGGTAATAAGCAGTTCTTC.

The chain is built from TRBV7-2 and TRBJ2-7; D is unresolved. The CDR3 runs 13 residues. Germline V gene lookup returns CDR1 SGHTA and CDR2 FQGNSA. V lost 7 bases and J lost 4, with 14 bases in between. The CDR3 DNA reads TGTGCCAGCACCTGGACCCCTTTGTACGAGCAGTACTTC. As protein: CASTWTPLYEQYF.

The chain has TRBV6-1 and TRBJ1-1; D not resolved. CDR3 length: 15 amino acids. Germline V gene sequence: CDR1 MNHNS, CDR2 SASEGT. The V gene lost 2 bases and the J gene lost 1 base, with 11 bases spanning the gap. CDR3 DNA sequence: TGTGCCAGCAGTGAATCTCATTTTTGGAACACTGAAGCTTTCTTT. Residues: CASSESHFWNTEAFF.

The rearrangement links TRBV15 to TRBJ1-6; 12 bases are a match to TRBD1. The CDR3 totals 17 residues. The trim removed 5 bases at V and 9 bases at J, leaving 11 bases unmatched. CDR1 LNHNV and CDR2 YYDKDF come from the germline V gene (reference sequence). CDR3 residues: CATSRDRGLLIGSPLHF. The CDR3 nucleotides read TGTGCCACCAGCCGGGACAGGGGGCTCTTAATCGGTTCACCCCTCCACTTT.

The chain joins TRBV7-9 to TRBJ1-3; D is unresolved. Germline CDR1 SEHNR, CDR2 FQNEAQ (reference sequence). The V and J ends lost 5 bases and 8 bases respectively, with 16 bases between them. The CDR3 totals 14 residues. CDR3 nucleotides: TGTGCCAGCAGCCCCCCGGCCCGTGCGGACACCATATATTTT. It yields the protein CASSPPARADTIYF. The entire variable domain, with the rest obtained from reference TRBV7-9 and TRBJ1-3, is as follows: DTGVSQNPRHKITKRGQNVTFRCDPISEHNRLYWYRQTLGQGPEFLTYFQNEAQLEKSRLLSDRFSAERPKGSFSTLEIQRTEQGDSAMYLCASSPPARADTIYFGEGSWLTVV.

The rearrangement joins TRBV4-3 to TRBJ2-2; D is uncertain. This CDR3 has 14 amino acids. Per the germline V gene, CDR1 is LGHNA and CDR2 is YSLEER. V was shortened by 0 bases and J by 2 bases, with 4 bases between the two germline ends. Here the CDR3 reads CASSQETNTGELFF. The CDR3 nucleotides read TGCGCCAGCAGCCAAGAGACCAACACCGGGGAGCTGTTTTTT.

This chain links TRBV7-8 with TRBJ2-3; possible D gene TRBD2, 5 bases. Germline V CDR1 and CDR2: SGHVS, FQNEAQ. Trimming took off 3 bases at V and 2 bases at J, with 12 bases between the two ends. The CDR3 runs to 15 residues. CDR3 DNA: TGTGCCAGCAGCTTCACTAGATGGGCCACAGATACGCAGTATTTT. This codes for CASSFTRWATDTQYF.

On this clone: The same CDR3 also results from other DNA sequences found in this sample. The chain carries TRBV18 and TRBJ1-6; no clear D. Germline V gene data show CDR1 as KGHSH and CDR2 as LQKENI. The CDR3 runs to 13 residues. V was pared by 6 bases and J by 0 bases, with 3 bases between. CDR3 loop: CASSGSYNSPLHF. The CDR3 DNA sequence: TGTGCCAGCTCTGGCTCCTATAATTCACCCCTCCACTTT.

V and J are TRBV5-6 and TRBJ2-7; possible D gene TRBD2, 5 bases. Germline values: CDR1 SGHDT, CDR2 YYEEEE. The V end was cut by 4 bases, the J end by 2 bases, with 13 bases between. The CDR3 is 14 residues long. CDR3 loop: CASSKGLSPYEQYF. For the CDR3, the DNA is TGTGCCAGCAGCAAAGGACTGTCCCCCTACGAGCAGTACTTC.

The rearrangement joins TRBV19 to TRBJ2-2; TRBD2 aligns across 11 bases. Losses at the gene ends were 5 bases for V and 2 bases for J; bases not matched to a gene: 7. The CDR3 contains 17 residues. Germline V gene sequence: CDR1 LNHDA, CDR2 SQIVND (reference sequence). CDR3 DNA: TGTGCCAGTAGTGCCGCTAGCGGGGGGATTAACACCGGGGAGCTGTTTTTT. It yields the protein CASSAASGGINTGELFF.